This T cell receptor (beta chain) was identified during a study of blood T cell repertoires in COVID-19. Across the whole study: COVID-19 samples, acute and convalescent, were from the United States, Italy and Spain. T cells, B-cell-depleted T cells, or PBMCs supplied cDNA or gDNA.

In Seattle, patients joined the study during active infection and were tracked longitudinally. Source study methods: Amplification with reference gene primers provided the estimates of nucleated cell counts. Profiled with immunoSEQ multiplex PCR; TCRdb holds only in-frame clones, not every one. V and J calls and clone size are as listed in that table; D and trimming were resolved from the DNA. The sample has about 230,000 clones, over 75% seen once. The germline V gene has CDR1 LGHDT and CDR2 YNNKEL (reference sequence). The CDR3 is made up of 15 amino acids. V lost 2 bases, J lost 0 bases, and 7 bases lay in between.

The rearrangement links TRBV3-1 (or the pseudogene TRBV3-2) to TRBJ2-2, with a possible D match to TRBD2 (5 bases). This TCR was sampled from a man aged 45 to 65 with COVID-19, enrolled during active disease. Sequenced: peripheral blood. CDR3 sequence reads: CASSQKGANTGELFF. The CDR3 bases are TGTGCCAGCAGCCAAAAGGGAGCGAACACCGGGGAGCTGTTTTTT.